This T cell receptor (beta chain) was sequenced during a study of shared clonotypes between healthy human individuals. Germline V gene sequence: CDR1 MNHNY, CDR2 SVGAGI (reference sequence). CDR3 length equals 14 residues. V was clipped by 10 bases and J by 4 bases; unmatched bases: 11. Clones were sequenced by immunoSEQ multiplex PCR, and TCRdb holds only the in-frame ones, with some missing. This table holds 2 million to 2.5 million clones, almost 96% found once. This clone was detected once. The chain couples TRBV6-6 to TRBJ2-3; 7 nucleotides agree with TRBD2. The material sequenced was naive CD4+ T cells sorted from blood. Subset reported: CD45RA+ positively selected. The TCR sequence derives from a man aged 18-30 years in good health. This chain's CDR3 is CATVSGGASDTQYF. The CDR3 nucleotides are TGTGCCACAGTCTCGGGGGGAGCGTCAGATACGCAGTATTTT.